The sequence of this T cell receptor (beta chain) was determined in a study of blood T cell repertoires in COVID-19. Study-level information: Samples of COVID-19 (acute and convalescent) were obtained from the United States, Italy and Spain.

As handled by the study authors: Estimation of nucleated cell counts was performed using reference gene primer amplification. This table comes from immunoSEQ multiplex PCR, and its TCRdb copy is limited to in-frame clones, with some not included. V, J and clone size reflect that table, while D and trimming were determined from the DNA. The sample contains roughly 84,000 clones, approximately 81% of which appear only once. From germline, CDR1 is LNHDA and CDR2 SQIVND (reference sequence). Trimming stripped 2 bases from V and 0 bases from J, with 8 bases between. The length of the CDR3 is 15 residues. The chain recombines TRBV19 with TRBJ1-5; D is unresolved. Sequencing was done on a sample of peripheral blood. This receptor was taken from a woman older than 75 with acute or convalescent COVID-19. The CDR3 here is CASSISENSNQPQHF. The CDR3 bases are TGTGCCAGTAGTATAAGTGAGAATAGCAATCAGCCCCAGCATTTT.